The 18 T cell receptor beta chains below come from one sample, sequenced in a study of blood T cell repertoires in COVID-19. Profiling relied on immunoSEQ multiplex PCR, and the TCRdb table lists in-frame clones only, not all of them. This table has about 90,000 clones, approximately 80% appearing once. Sequenced input: peripheral blood. The receptors were sampled from a man in his sixties or seventies with acute or convalescent COVID-19.

This clone was seen a single time. The gene calls are TRBV6-5 and TRBJ1-4; TRBD1 agrees at 7 bases. Germline V gene data show CDR1 as MNHEY and CDR2 as SVGAGI. This CDR3 contains 14 residues. V shed 6 bases and J 4 bases; nucleotides not matched to a gene: 5. CDR3 sequence reads: CASRRQGFNEKLFF. CDR3 in DNA: TGTGCCAGCAGAAGACAGGGATTTAATGAAAAACTGTTTTTT.

The chain combines TRBV19 with TRBJ1-3; D is ambiguous. The V and J ends lost 5 bases and 0 bases respectively, with 11 bases between them. Germline V CDR1 and CDR2: LNHDA, SQIVND (reference sequence). The CDR3 totals 15 residues. CDR3 sequence (DNA): TGTGCCAGTAGTGCCACGGCTAGCTCTGGAAACACCATATATTTT. Its protein is CASSATASSGNTIYF.

This clone has a count of ten or more. In the same sample, other DNA sequences code for this CDR3. V usage is TRBV6-1 and J usage is TRBJ2-7, with D perhaps TRBD2 (6 bases). Germline CDR1 and CDR2: MNHNS and SASEGT. This CDR3 contains 14 residues. V lost 0 bases, J lost 4 bases, and 10 bases lay in between. CDR3 DNA: TGTGCCAGCAGTGAAGCCCGGGGGTTTTACGAGCAGTACGTC. Protein product: CASSEARGFYEQYV.

V usage is TRBV7-9 and J usage is TRBJ1-4; D possibly corresponds to TRBD1 (5 bases). V gave up 3 bases and J gave up 8 bases, with 7 bases separating them. CDR3 size: 12 residues. The germline V gene encodes CDR1 SEHNR and CDR2 FQNEAQ (reference sequence). CDR3 sequence: CASSFPGEKLFF. In DNA, the CDR3 is TGTGCCAGCAGCTTCCCAGGGGAAAAACTGTTTTTT.

This clone was recorded a few times. The rearrangement uses TRBV5-1 and TRBJ1-1; D might be TRBD1 (6 bases). The germline V and J ends were trimmed by 3 bases and 3 bases, with 24 bases remaining between them. This CDR3 is 18 amino acids long. Per germline, CDR1 SGHRS and CDR2 YFSETQ. CDR3 DNA sequence: TGCGCCAGCAGCTGGGGGGGCAGGGGCACTGGTTCTGACACTGAAGCTTTCTTT. Translating gives CASSWGGRGTGSDTEAFF.

V usage is TRBV7-2 and J usage is TRBJ1-4; a weak D match, TRBD1 (5 bases). CDR3 size: 13 residues. V lost 4 bases and J lost 10, with 13 bases in between. CDR1 and CDR2 (germline): SGHTA, FQGNSA. CDR3 DNA sequence: TGTGCCAGCAGCTGGCAGGGTGATGGAAAACTGTTTTTT. Translation gives CASSWQGDGKLFF.

The CDR3 DNA follows: TGTGCCAGCAGCAACTCCCGCGGGGGGGCAAATGAGCAGTTCTTC. Its protein is CASSNSRGGANEQFF. V usage is TRBV9 and J usage is TRBJ2-1; 9 bases are shared with TRBD2. V lost 4 bases, J lost 7 bases, and 9 bases stayed unmatched. Germline values: CDR1 SGDLS, CDR2 YYNGEE. This CDR3 has 15 amino acids.

V is TRBV9 and J is TRBJ2-7; tentatively, D is TRBD2 (5 bases). This CDR3 is built from 15 residues. CDR1 and CDR2 (germline): SGDLS, YYNGEE. With 6 bases removed from V and 4 bases from J, the gap between germline ends came to 20 bases. The DNA of the CDR3 is TGTGCCAGCACAGTAGGACCTGAGGGATGGTACGAGCAGTACTTC. This gives the protein CASTVGPEGWYEQYF.

This clone has more than one count but fewer than ten. This chain connects TRBV10-2 to TRBJ1-2; 8 nucleotides agree with TRBD1. The CDR3 covers 13 residues. The germline gives CDR1 WSHSY, CDR2 SAAADI. Unmatched junction bases numbered 3, after V lost 5 bases and J lost 4 bases. CDR3 nucleotides: TGCGCCAGCAGTACGGACAGGGCCTATGGCTACACCTTC. This gives the protein CASSTDRAYGYTF.

The rearrangement uses TRBV7-8 and TRBJ1-6; TRBD1 might be the D (5 bases). This CDR3 has 11 residues. Germline CDR1 is SGHVS and CDR2 is FQNEAQ. V dropped 5 bases and J dropped 13 bases, with 9 bases sitting between them. This chain's CDR3 is CASSPGSPLHF. In nucleotides, the CDR3 is TGTGCCAGCAGCCCAGGGTCGCCCCTCCACTTT.

The chain couples TRBV7-2 to TRBJ1-1, with no clear D. The V end lost 0 bases, the J end lost 2 bases, and 7 bases lay between the germline ends. The CDR3 is 14 amino acids. The germline gives CDR1 SGHTA, CDR2 FQGNSA. Here the CDR3 reads CASSLAQFNTEAFF. The CDR3 DNA sequence: TGTGCCAGCAGCTTAGCTCAGTTTAACACTGAAGCTTTCTTT.

The gene calls are TRBV7-9 and TRBJ2-1, with 8 bases fitting TRBD1. With V trimmed by 5 bases and J by 9 bases, 15 bases remained unmatched. Germline values: CDR1 SEHNR, CDR2 FQNEAQ (reference sequence). This CDR3 region has 16 residues. The CDR3 nucleotides read TGTGCCAGCAGCCCCCGACAGGGGCACTTGGTGGGTGAGCAGTTCTTC. This codes for CASSPRQGHLVGEQFF.

V gene TRBV6-4 combines with J gene TRBJ1-2; 10 bases agree with TRBD1. With V trimmed by 1 base and J by 8 bases, 4 bases remained unmatched. The germline V gene encodes CDR1 MRHNA and CDR2 SNTAGT. The CDR3 covers 14 residues. CDR3 coding DNA: TGTGCCAGCAGTGACTGGGACAGGGGAGGAGGCTACACCTTC. It encodes CASSDWDRGGGYTF.

The chain couples TRBV14 to TRBJ2-5, with D perhaps TRBD2 (6 bases). Germline V gene lookup returns CDR1 SGHDN and CDR2 FVKESK. The CDR3 length is 15 residues. The V end was cut by 2 bases, the J end by 5 bases, with 15 bases between. CDR3 in amino acids: CASSQSFAGWETQYF. The DNA of the CDR3 is TGTGCCAGCAGCCAATCGTTTGCGGGATGGGAGACCCAGTACTTC.

The genes are TRBV11-2 and TRBJ1-2; 10 bases agree with TRBD1. Germline CDR1 is SGHAT and CDR2 is FQNNGV. The CDR3 is made up of 14 amino acids. The ends lost 5 bases at V and 4 bases at J; junction bases unmatched: 4. The CDR3 region has the DNA TGTGCCAGCAGCCCGACAGGGGGCGGCTATGGCTACACCTTC. It translates to CASSPTGGGYGYTF.

The chain carries TRBV3-1 (or the pseudogene TRBV3-2) and TRBJ2-1; 11 bases agree with TRBD2. Germline lookup yields CDR1 LGHDT and CDR2 YNNKEL (reference sequence). The junction had 11 bases not matched to a gene; V was cut back by 0 bases and J by 7 bases. This CDR3 contains 18 residues. The CDR3 sequence is CASSQDPPIAGGGNEQFF. The CDR3 DNA follows: TGTGCCAGCAGCCAAGACCCGCCCATAGCGGGAGGGGGGAATGAGCAGTTCTTC.

The chain joins TRBV2 to TRBJ2-1, with 9 bases lining up with TRBD1. There are 14 residues in the CDR3. Germline V CDR1 and CDR2: SNHLY, FYNNEI. The J segment lost 10 bases and the V segment lost 5 bases, leaving 9 bases of the junction unmatched. CDR3 coding DNA: TGTGCCAGCAGTTCGGGGACAGGGAGGGGCGAGCAGTTCTTC. It codes for CASSSGTGRGEQFF.

This clone occurred once. The chain carries TRBV2 and TRBJ1-5, with a tentative D call TRBD1 (5 bases). This CDR3 comprises 14 residues. The V end lost 7 bases, the J end lost 0 bases, and 10 bases lay between the germline ends. Germline CDR1 SNHLY, CDR2 FYNNEI. This CDR3 reads CASNRQLSNQPQHF. DNA of the CDR3: TGTGCCAGCAACCGACAGCTTAGCAATCAGCCCCAGCATTTT.